This TCR beta chain was identified in a study of shared clonotypes between healthy human individuals. This CDR3 is built from 14 residues. The germline CDR1 and CDR2 sequences are MNHEY and SVGAGI. Trimming shortened V by 4 bases and J by 4 bases, and 11 bases separated the two germline ends. Findings and caveats of the study: Memory subsets had estimated richness that was generally smaller than that of naive subsets.

Turning to this clone: Antigen unknown. Distinct nucleotide sequences in the sample also encode this CDR3.

TCRdb's table, derived via immunoSEQ multiplex PCR, lists solely in-frame clones and lacks some. The table shows millions of clones, with around 90% occurring only once. Sequences were obtained from naive CD4+ T cells sorted from blood. Subset indicated: CD45RA+ positively selected. J is TRBJ1-3 and V is TRBV6-5; D possibly corresponds to TRBD1 (5 bases). This TCR derives from a young man in good health. CDR3 loop: CASSSTGLGNTIYF. For the CDR3, the DNA is TGTGCCAGCAGTTCAACAGGATTGGGAAACACCATATATTTT.